These 22 T cell receptor beta chains came from one sample sequenced in a study of CD8+ T cells in alopecia areata. Sequencing relied on a cDNA template that was reverse transcribed from extracted RNA. Profiling relied on immunoSEQ multiplex PCR, and the TCRdb table lists in-frame clones only, not all of them. This sample has about 180,000 clones, with around 71% found just once. Sample: CD8+ T cells sorted from blood, taken at week 0. The receptors here all came from a human donor with alopecia areata.

The chain combines TRBV5-6 with TRBJ2-3; 8 positions match TRBD1. Trimming at V came to 6 bases and at J to 5 bases, leaving 5 bases not matched to a gene. There are 13 residues in the CDR3. In germline, CDR1 is SGHDT, CDR2 YYEEEE. CDR3 loop: CASNGRGRDTQYF. DNA of the CDR3: TGTGCCAGCAACGGCAGGGGGCGAGATACGCAGTATTTT.

This clone was seen just once. CDR3 coding DNA: TGTGCCTGGGTGCCGGGACAGGGGGACTATGGCTACACCTTC. It codes for CAWVPGQGDYGYTF. V gene TRBV30 combines with J gene TRBJ1-2; 11 bases align to TRBD1. This CDR3 spans 14 amino acids. Germline CDR1 is GTSNPN and CDR2 is SVGIG (reference sequence). V trimming: 5 bases; J trimming: 3 bases; junction bases outside the gene matches: 5. Based on the CDR3 plus reference TRBV30 and TRBJ1-2, the full variable domain is SQTIHQWPATLVQPVGSPLSLECTVEGTSNPNLYWYRQAAGRGLQLLFYSVGIGQISSEVPQNLSASRPQDRQFILSSKKLLLSDSGFYLCAWVPGQGDYGYTFGSGTRLTVV.

This clone was observed a few times. DNA for the CDR3: TGCGCCAGCAGCCAAGTGGTCGGGGAGCTGTTTTTT. It specifies CASSQVVGELFF. The rearrangement links TRBV4-1 to TRBJ2-2, with D unclear. The V gene's germline CDR1 is MGHRA and CDR2 YSYEKL. The CDR3 contains 12 residues. With 1 base removed from V and 7 bases from J, the gap between germline ends came to 4 bases.

The chain links TRBV5-1 to TRBJ2-6; D unresolved. There are 14 residues in the CDR3. Trimming left V 5 bases short and J 0 bases short, with 6 bases between. The germline gives CDR1 SGHRS, CDR2 YFSETQ. CDR3 nucleotide sequence: TGCGCCAGCAGAGGGTCCTCTGGGGCCAACGTCCTGACTTTC. It encodes CASRGSSGANVLTF. The full variable domain, completed using reference TRBV5-1 and TRBJ2-6, is KAGVTQTPRYLIKTRGQQVTLSCSPISGHRSVSWYQQTPGQGLQFLFEYFSETQRNKGNFPGRFSGRQFSNSRSEMNVSTLELGDSALYLCASRGSSGANVLTFGAGSRLTVL.

For this clone: This CDR3 is also generated by other DNA sequences in the sample. This chain joins TRBV5-6 and TRBJ1-5, with D uncertain. The CDR3 is 12 residues long. V lost 2 bases and J lost 2, with 2 bases in between. Per the germline V gene, CDR1 is SGHDT and CDR2 is YYEEEE. CDR3 sequence reads: CASSFGNQPQHF. The CDR3 DNA follows: TGTGCCAGCAGCTTTGGCAATCAGCCCCAGCATTTT.

In its sample, this clone was seen once. CDR3 in amino acids: CAWGPGRYTGELFF. CDR3 nucleotides: TGTGCCTGGGGACCGGGAAGATACACCGGGGAGCTGTTTTTT. The chain uses TRBV30 and TRBJ2-2; D is possibly TRBD2 (5 bases). V lost 5 bases and J 3 bases, leaving 13 bases between the germline ends. CDR3 length equals 14 residues. CDR1 and CDR2 from the germline V gene are GTSNPN and SVGIG (reference sequence). Supplemented by reference TRBV30 and TRBJ2-2, the full variable domain reads SQTIHQWPATLVQPVGSPLSLECTVEGTSNPNLYWYRQAAGRGLQLLFYSVGIGQISSEVPQNLSASRPQDRQFILSSKKLLLSDSGFYLCAWGPGRYTGELFFGEGSRLTVL.

V gene TRBV9 combines with J gene TRBJ2-7; weak D call: TRBD2 (6 bases). The CDR3 is made up of 14 amino acids. V was cut by 2 bases and J by 4 bases, with 13 bases left in between. Germline V CDR1 and CDR2: SGDLS, YYNGEE. This CDR3 reads CASSVGGELYEQYF. CDR3 DNA sequence: TGTGCCAGCAGCGTTGGCGGGGAACTTTACGAGCAGTACTTC.

This clone was detected only a few times. The gene calls are TRBV13 and TRBJ1-1; TRBD1 might be the D (6 bases). Trimming removed 2 bases from V and 7 bases from J, with 17 bases in between. Germline lookup yields CDR1 PRHDT and CDR2 FYEKMQ (reference sequence). This CDR3 region has 15 residues. CDR3 nucleotide sequence: TGTGCCAGCAGCTTACGACGAAGGGGCAGGGGTGAAGCTTTCTTT. Encoded protein: CASSLRRRGRGEAFF.

This clone showed up just a few times. This sample includes further DNA sequences coding for the same CDR3. The chain links TRBV30 to TRBJ2-1, with D hard to call. The germline CDR1 and CDR2 sequences are GTSNPN and SVGIG (reference sequence). This CDR3 spans 10 amino acids. V lost 3 bases to trimming and J lost 6 bases, with 3 bases between them. CDR3 nucleotides: TGTGCCTGGAGCTCCAATGAGCAGTTCTTC. Residues: CAWSSNEQFF.

The chain recombines TRBV7-6 with TRBJ2-1; D possibly matches TRBD1 or TRBD2 (6 bases each). Germline CDR1 is SGHVS and CDR2 is FNYEAQ. The CDR3 is 16 amino acids. V was cut by 8 bases and J by 0 bases, with 17 bases left in between. CDR3 nucleotides: TGTGCCAGCGCTCGACCCGGGGGCCGCTCCTACAATGAGCAGTTCTTC. Residues: CASARPGGRSYNEQFF.

This clone was detected only a few times. V is TRBV27 and J is TRBJ1-5; D ambiguous. This CDR3 is built from 14 residues. V lost 10 bases and J 0 bases, leaving 13 bases between the germline ends. Germline assignment: CDR1 MNHEY and CDR2 SMNVEV (reference sequence). The CDR3 loop reads CATQPGSSNQPQHF. DNA of the CDR3: TGTGCCACACAACCCGGGAGTAGCAATCAGCCCCAGCATTTT.

The chain uses TRBV10-3 and TRBJ1-2; D unclear. Trimming removed 6 bases from V and 5 bases from J, with 10 bases in between. Germline V lookup: CDR1 ENHRY, CDR2 SYGVKD. This CDR3 comprises 12 residues. Written as DNA, the CDR3 is TGTGCCATCAGACCCGGGGAATATGGCTACACCTTC. It encodes CAIRPGEYGYTF.

The V gene is TRBV7-9, the J gene TRBJ2-3; D call uncertain. CDR3 length: 11 amino acids. The germline gives CDR1 SEHNR, CDR2 FQNEAQ (reference sequence). V dropped 4 bases and J dropped 3 bases, with 2 bases sitting between them. The CDR3 here is CASSSTDTQYF. The CDR3 DNA is TGTGCCAGCAGCTCGACAGATACGCAGTATTTT.

The rearrangement joins TRBV11-2 to TRBJ2-7, with a tentative D call TRBD1 (6 bases). Germline V gene sequence: CDR1 SGHAT, CDR2 FQNNGV. V was trimmed by 3 bases and J by 5 bases, leaving 17 bases between them. The CDR3 totals 15 residues. This chain's CDR3 is CASSLVAGENNEQYF. The CDR3 DNA follows: TGTGCCAGCAGCTTGGTCGCAGGGGAGAATAACGAGCAGTACTTC.

This clone was seen a handful of times. The chain joins TRBV5-6 to TRBJ2-1, with D possibly TRBD2 on 5 matching bases. Germline assignment: CDR1 SGHDT and CDR2 YYEEEE. Trimming took 2 bases from V and 2 from J, leaving 11 bases between them. The CDR3 consists of 15 residues. The CDR3 coding sequence is TGTGCCAGCAGCTTTTCTAGCTTTCCCTACAATGAGCAGTTCTTC. This codes for CASSFSSFPYNEQFF.

The V and J genes are TRBV13 and TRBJ2-3; tentatively, D is TRBD1 (6 bases). The CDR3 is 15 amino acids. Per the germline V gene, CDR1 is PRHDT and CDR2 is FYEKMQ (reference sequence). V lost 5 bases, J lost 4 bases, and 16 bases lay in between. The CDR3 region is CASSATGIGADTQYF. The CDR3 DNA reads TGTGCCAGCAGCGCGACAGGAATCGGTGCAGATACGCAGTATTTT.

This clone has a single count. V gene TRBV5-6 combines with J gene TRBJ2-5; no definite D call. The CDR3 has 11 amino acids. Trimming shortened V by 4 bases and J by 10 bases, and 11 bases separated the two germline ends. Germline values: CDR1 SGHDT, CDR2 YYEEEE. This CDR3 is CASSGGWVQYF. DNA of the CDR3: TGTGCCAGCAGCGGTGGGTGGGTCCAGTACTTC.

This clone was seen only a few times. The chain has TRBV9 and TRBJ2-5, with 10 bases fitting TRBD2. CDR1 SGDLS and CDR2 YYNGEE come from the germline V gene. This CDR3 is 16 amino acids long. After removal of 0 bases from V and 2 bases from J, the junction contained 4 bases not matched to a gene. The CDR3 region has the DNA TGTGCCAGCAGCGTAGAGCTAGCGGGGGTTCAAGAGACCCAGTACTTC. Translation: CASSVELAGVQETQYF.

This chain joins TRBV7-2 and TRBJ1-2, with no clear D. Looked up from germline, CDR1 is SGHTA and CDR2 is FQGNSA. This CDR3 comprises 11 residues. The V gene lost 8 bases and the J gene lost 7 bases, with 11 bases spanning the gap. DNA for the CDR3: TGTGCCAGCTTAGGGAGATTTGGCTACACCTTC. The encoded protein is CASLGRFGYTF.

J is TRBJ2-1 and V is TRBV11-2; no definite D call. The length of the CDR3 is 14 residues. V was cut by 5 bases and J by 2 bases, with 10 bases left in between. Germline-derived CDR1 and CDR2 are SGHAT and FQNNGV. As DNA, the CDR3 is TGTGCCAGCAGCCCAAGGACCGCCTACAATGAGCAGTTCTTC. This codes for CASSPRTAYNEQFF.

V and J are TRBV15 and TRBJ2-4; 10 bases fit TRBD2. This CDR3 is 17 amino acids long. Per germline, CDR1 LNHNV and CDR2 YYDKDF (reference sequence). V lost 5 bases and J lost 0; bases outside the gene matches: 7. CDR3 DNA: TGTGCCACCAGCCGAGCGGGGGGGACAATAGCCAAAAACATTCAGTACTTC. Its translation is CATSRAGGTIAKNIQYF.

V usage is TRBV29-1 and J usage is TRBJ2-1; perhaps TRBD2 as D (5 bases). The CDR3 runs 13 residues. Germline CDR1 and CDR2: SQVTM and ANQGSEA. V was shortened by 7 bases and J by 2 bases, with 12 bases between the two germline ends. The CDR3 nucleotides read TGCAGCGCCCGCGACGGGACCTACAATGAGCAGTTCTTC. This gives the protein CSARDGTYNEQFF.